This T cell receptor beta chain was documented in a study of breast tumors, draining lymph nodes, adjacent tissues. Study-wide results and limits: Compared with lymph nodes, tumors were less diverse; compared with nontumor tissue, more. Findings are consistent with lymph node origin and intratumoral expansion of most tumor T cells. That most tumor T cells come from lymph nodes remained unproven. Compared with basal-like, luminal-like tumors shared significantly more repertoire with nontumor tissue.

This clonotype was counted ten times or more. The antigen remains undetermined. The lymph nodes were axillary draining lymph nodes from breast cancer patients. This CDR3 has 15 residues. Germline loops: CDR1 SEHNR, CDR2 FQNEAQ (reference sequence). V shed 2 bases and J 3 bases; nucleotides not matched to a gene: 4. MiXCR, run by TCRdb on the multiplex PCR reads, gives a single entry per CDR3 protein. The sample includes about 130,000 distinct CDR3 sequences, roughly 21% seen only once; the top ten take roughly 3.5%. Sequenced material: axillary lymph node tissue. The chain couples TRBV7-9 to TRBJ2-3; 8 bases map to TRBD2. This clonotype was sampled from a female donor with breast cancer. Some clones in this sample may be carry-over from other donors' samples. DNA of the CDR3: TGTGCCAGCAGCTTAACAGCGGGAGTAACAGATACGCAGTATTTT. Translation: CASSLTAGVTDTQYF.